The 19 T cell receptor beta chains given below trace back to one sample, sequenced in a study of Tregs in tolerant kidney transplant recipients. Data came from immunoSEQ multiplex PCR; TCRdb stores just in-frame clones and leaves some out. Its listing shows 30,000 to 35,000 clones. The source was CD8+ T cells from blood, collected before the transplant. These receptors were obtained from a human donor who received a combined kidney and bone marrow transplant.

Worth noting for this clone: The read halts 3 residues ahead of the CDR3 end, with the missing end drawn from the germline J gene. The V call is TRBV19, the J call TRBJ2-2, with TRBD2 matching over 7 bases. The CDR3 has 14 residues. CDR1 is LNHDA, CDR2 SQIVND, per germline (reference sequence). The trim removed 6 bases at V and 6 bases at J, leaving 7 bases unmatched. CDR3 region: CASSPFAGAGELFF. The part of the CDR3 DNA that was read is TGTGCCAGTAGCCCTTTCGCGGGGGCCGGGGAG.

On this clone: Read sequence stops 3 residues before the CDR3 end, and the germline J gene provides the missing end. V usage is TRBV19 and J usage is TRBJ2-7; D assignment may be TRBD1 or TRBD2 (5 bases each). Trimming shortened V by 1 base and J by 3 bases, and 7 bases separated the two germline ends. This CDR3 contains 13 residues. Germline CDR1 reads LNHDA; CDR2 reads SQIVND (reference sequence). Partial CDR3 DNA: TGTGCCAGTAGTATAGGAGGGGACTACGAG. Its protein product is CASSIGGDYE. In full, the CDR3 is CASSIGGDYEQYF.

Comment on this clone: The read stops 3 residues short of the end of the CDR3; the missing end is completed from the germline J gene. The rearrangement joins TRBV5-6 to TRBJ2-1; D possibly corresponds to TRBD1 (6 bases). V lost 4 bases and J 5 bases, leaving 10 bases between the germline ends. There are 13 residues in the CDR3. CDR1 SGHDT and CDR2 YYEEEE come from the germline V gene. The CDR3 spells CASSRTGHNEQFF. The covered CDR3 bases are TGTGCCAGCAGCCGAACAGGGCACAATGAG.

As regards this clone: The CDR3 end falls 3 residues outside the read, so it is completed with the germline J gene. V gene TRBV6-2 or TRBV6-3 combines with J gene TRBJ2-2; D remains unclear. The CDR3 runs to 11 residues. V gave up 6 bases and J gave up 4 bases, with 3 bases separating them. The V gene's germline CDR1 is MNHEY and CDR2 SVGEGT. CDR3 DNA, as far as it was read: TGTGCCAGCAGCTTCACCGGGGAG. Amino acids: CASSFTGE. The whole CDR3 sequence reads CASSFTGELFF.

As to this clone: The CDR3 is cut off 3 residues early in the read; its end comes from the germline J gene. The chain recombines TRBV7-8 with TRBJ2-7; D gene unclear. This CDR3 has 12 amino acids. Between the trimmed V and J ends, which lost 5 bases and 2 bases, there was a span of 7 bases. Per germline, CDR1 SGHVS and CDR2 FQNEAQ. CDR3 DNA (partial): TGTGCCAGCAGCCTCGGTACCTACGAG. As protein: CASSLGTYE. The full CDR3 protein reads CASSLGTYEQYF.

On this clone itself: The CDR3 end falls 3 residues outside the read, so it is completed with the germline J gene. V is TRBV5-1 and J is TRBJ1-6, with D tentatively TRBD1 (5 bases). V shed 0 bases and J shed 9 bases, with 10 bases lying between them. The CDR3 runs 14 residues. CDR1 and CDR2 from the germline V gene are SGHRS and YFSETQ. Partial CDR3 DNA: TGCGCCAGCAGCTTGGGCGGGGCTGGTTCACCC. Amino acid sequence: CASSLGGAGSP. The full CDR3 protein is CASSLGGAGSPLHF.

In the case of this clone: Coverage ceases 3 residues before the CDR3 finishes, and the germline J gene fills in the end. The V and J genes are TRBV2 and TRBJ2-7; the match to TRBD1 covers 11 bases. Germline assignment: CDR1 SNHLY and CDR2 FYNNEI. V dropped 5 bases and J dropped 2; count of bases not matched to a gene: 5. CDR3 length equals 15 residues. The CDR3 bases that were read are TGTGCCAGCAGTATCCGGGACAGGGGGACCTACGAG. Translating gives CASSIRDRGTYE. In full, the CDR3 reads CASSIRDRGTYEQYF. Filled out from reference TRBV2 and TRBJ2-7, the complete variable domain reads EPEVTQTPSHQVTQMGQEVILRCVPISNHLYFYWYRQILGQKVEFLVSFYNNEISEKSEIFDDQFSVERPDGSNFTLKIRSTKLEDSAMYFCASSIRDRGTYEQYFGPGTRLTVT.

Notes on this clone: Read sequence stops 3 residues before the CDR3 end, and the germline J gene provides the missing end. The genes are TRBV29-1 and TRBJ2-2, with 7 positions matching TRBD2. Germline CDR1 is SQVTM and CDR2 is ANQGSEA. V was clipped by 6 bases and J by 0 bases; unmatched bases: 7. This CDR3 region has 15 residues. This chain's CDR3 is CSVLLANSNTGELFF. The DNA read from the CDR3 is TGCAGCGTGCTACTAGCGAATTCGAACACCGGGGAG.

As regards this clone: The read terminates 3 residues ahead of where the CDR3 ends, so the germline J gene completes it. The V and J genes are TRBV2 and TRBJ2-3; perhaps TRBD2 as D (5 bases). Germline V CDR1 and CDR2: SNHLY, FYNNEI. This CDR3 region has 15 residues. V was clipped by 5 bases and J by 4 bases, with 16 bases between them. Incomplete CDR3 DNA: TGTGCCAGCAGTCTTACTCTAGCCCCGGCAGATACG. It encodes CASSLTLAPADT. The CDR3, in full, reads CASSLTLAPADTQYF.

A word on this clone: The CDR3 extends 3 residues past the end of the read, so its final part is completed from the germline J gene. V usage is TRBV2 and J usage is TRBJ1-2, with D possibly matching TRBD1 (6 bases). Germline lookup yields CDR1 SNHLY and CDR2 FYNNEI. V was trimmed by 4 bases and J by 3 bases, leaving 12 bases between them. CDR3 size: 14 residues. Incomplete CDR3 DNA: TGTGCCAGCAGTGTGGGGGGGGCGGACTATGGC. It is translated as CASSVGGADYG. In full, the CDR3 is CASSVGGADYGYTF.

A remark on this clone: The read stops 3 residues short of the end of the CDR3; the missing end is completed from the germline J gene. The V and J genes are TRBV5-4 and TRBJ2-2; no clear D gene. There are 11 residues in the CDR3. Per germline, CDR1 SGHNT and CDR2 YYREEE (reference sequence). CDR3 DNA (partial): TGTGCGTTTAATATCCCCGGGGAG. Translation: CAFNIPGE. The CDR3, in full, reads CAFNIPGELFF.

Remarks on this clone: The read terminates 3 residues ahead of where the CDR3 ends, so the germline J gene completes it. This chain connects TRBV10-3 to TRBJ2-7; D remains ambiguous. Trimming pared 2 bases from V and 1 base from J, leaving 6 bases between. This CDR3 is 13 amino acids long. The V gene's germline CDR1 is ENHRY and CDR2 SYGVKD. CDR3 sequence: CAISEGSSYEQYF. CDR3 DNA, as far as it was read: TGTGCCATCAGTGAGGGCAGTTCCTACGAG.

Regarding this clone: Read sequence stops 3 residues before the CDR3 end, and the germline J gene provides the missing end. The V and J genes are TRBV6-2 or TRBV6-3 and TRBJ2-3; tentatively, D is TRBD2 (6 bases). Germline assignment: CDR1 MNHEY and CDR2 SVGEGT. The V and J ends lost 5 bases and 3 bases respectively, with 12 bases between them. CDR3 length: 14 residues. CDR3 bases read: TGTGCCAGCAGTACCGGGGGTTTAACAGATACG. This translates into CASSTGGLTDT. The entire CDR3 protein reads CASSTGGLTDTQYF.

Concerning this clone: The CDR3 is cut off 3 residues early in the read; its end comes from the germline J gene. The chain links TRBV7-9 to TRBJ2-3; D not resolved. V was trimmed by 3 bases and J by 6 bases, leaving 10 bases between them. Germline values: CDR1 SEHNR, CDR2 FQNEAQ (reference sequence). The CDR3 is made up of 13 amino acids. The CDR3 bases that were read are TGTGCCAGCAGCTTTGGCCCCACCGATACG. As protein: CASSFGPTDT. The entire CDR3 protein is CASSFGPTDTQYF.

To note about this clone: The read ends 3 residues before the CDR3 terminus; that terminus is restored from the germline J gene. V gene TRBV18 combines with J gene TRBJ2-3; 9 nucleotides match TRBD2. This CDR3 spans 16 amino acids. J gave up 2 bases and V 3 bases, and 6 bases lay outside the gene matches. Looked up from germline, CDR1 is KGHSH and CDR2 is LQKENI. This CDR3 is CASSPSAGGPTDTQYF. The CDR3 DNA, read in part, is TGTGCCAGCTCACCGAGTGCGGGGGGGCCCACAGATACG.

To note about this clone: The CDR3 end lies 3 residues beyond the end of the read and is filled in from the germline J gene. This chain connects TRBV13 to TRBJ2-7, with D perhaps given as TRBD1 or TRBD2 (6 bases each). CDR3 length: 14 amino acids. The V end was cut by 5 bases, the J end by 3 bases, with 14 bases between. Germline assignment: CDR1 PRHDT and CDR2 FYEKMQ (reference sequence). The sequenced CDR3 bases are TGTGCCAGCAGCGGAGGGACACCGAACTACGAG. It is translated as CASSGGTPNYE. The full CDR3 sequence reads CASSGGTPNYEQYF.

The CDR3 region is CASSLGASGSYEQYF. CDR3 DNA (partial): TGTGCCAGCAGCTTAGGGGCTAGCGGGAGCTACGAG. The chain uses TRBV7-6 and TRBJ2-7; 10 nucleotides align to TRBD2. The sequence runs out 3 residues before the end of the CDR3; the remainder is reconstructed from the germline J gene. The trim removed 1 base at V and 3 bases at J, leaving 3 bases unmatched. The CDR3 is made up of 15 amino acids. CDR1 and CDR2 (germline): SGHVS, FNYEAQ.

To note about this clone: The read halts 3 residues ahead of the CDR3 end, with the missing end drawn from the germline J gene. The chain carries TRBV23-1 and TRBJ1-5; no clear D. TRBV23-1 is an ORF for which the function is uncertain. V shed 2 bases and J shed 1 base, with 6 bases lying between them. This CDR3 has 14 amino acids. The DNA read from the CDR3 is TGCGCCAGCAGTCAAAAAGGGAGCAATCAGCCC. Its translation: CASSQKGSNQP. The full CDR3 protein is CASSQKGSNQPQHF.

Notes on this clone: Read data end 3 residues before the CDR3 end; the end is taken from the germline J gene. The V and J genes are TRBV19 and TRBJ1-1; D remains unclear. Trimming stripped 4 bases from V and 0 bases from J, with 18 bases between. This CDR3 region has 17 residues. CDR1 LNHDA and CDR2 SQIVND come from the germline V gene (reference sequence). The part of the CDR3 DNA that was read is TGTGCCAGTAGTAACGTTGTACTCCTTTCCATGAACACTGAA. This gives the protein CASSNVVLLSMNTE. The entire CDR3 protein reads CASSNVVLLSMNTEAFF. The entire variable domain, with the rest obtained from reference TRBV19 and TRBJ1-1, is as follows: DGGITQSPKYLFRKEGQNVTLSCEQNLNHDAMYWYRQDPGQGLRLIYYSQIVNDFQKGDIAEGYSVSREKKESFPLTVTSAQKNPTAFYLCASSNVVLLSMNTEAFFGQGTRLTVV.